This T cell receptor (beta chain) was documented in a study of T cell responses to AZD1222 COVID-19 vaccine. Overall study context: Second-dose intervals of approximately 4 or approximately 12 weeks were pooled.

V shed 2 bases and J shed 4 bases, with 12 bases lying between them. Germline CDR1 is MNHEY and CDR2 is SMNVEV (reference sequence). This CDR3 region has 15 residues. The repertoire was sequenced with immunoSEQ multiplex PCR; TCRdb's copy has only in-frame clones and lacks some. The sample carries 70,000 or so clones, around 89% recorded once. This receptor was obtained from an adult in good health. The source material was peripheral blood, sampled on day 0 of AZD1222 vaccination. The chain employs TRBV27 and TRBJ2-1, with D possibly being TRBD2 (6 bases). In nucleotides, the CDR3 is TGTGCCAGCAGTTTAGGGGGGAGTGGTTACAATGAGCAGTTCTTC. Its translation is CASSLGGSGYNEQFF.